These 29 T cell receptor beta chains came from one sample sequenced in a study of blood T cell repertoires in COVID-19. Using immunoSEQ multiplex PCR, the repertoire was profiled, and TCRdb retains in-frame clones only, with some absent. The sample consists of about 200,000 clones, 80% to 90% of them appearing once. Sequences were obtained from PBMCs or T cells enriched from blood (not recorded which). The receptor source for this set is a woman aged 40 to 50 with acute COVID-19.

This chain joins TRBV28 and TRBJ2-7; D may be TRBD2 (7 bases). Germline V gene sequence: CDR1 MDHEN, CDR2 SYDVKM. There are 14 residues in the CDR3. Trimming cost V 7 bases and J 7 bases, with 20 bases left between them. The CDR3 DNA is TGTGCCAGCACCCCGGGGGGCACCAGGACTGAGCAGTACTTC. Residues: CASTPGGTRTEQYF.

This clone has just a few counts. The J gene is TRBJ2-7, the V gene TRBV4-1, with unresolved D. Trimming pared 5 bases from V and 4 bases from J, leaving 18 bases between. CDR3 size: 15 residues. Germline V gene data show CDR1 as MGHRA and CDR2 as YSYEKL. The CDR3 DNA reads TGCGCCAGCAGCTCTCGAGATGGGCTCAGGTACGAGCAGTACTTC. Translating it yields CASSSRDGLRYEQYF.

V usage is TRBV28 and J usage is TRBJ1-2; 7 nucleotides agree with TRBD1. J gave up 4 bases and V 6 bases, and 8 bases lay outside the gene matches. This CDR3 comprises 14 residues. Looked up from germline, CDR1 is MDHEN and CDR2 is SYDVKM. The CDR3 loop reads CASSLRGGGYGYTF. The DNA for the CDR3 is TGTGCCAGCAGCCTCAGAGGGGGCGGCTATGGCTACACCTTC.

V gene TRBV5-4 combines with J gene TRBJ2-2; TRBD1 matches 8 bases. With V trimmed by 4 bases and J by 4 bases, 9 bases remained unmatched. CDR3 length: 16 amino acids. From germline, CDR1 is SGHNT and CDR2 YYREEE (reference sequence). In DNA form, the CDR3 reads TGTGCCAGCAGCCGCATGACAGGGGCATTCACCGGGGAGCTGTTTTTT. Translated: CASSRMTGAFTGELFF.

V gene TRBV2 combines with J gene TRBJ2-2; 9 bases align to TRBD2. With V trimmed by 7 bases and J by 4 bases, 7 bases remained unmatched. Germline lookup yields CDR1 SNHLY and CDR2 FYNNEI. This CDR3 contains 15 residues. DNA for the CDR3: TGTGCCAGCAAGAAGGCGGGAGGGAGCACCGGGGAGCTGTTTTTT. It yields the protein CASKKAGGSTGELFF.

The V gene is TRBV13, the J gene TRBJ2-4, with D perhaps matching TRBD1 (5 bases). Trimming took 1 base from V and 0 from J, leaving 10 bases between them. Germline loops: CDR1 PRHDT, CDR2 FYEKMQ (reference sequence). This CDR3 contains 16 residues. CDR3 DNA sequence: TGTGCCAGCAGCTTAGCCCAGGGCCTAGCCAAAAACATTCAGTACTTC. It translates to CASSLAQGLAKNIQYF.

This chain's CDR3 is CASSLWSFRAGPEKLFF. The CDR3 coding sequence is TGTGCCAGCAGTTTATGGAGTTTTAGGGCGGGCCCAGAAAAACTGTTTTTT. The rearrangement joins TRBV28 to TRBJ1-4; no clear D gene. The CDR3 has 17 residues. Trimming removed 0 bases from V and 8 bases from J, with 19 bases in between. CDR1 is MDHEN and CDR2 is SYDVKM in the germline V gene.

CDR3 sequence: CASSLEAGVRSETQYF. In nucleotides, the CDR3 is TGTGCCAGCAGCCTGGAAGCGGGAGTTAGATCAGAGACCCAGTACTTC. This chain connects TRBV3-1 (or the pseudogene TRBV3-2) to TRBJ2-5; 8 bases match TRBD2. The CDR3 has 16 amino acids. V lost 4 bases, J lost 4 bases, and 11 bases stayed unmatched. The germline CDR1 and CDR2 sequences are LGHDT and YNNKEL (reference sequence).

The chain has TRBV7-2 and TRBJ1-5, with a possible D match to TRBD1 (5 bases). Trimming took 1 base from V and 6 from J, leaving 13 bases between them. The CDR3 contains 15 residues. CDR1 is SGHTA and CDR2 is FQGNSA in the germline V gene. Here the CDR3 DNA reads TGTGCCAGCAGCTTAGAAGGGACGGGAGGTCAGCCCCAGCATTTT. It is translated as CASSLEGTGGQPQHF.

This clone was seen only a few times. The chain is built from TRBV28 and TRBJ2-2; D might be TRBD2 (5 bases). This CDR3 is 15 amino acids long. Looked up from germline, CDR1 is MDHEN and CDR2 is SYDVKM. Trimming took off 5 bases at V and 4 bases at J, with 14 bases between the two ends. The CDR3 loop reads CASSGASTGTGELFF. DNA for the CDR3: TGTGCCAGCAGTGGCGCTAGCACGGGCACCGGGGAGCTGTTTTTT.

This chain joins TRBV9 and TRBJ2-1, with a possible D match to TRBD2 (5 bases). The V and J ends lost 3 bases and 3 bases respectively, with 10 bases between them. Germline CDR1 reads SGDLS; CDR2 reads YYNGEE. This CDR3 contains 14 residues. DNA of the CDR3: TGTGCCAGCAGCGGGGCGGGTTTCTACAATGAGCAGTTCTTC. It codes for CASSGAGFYNEQFF.

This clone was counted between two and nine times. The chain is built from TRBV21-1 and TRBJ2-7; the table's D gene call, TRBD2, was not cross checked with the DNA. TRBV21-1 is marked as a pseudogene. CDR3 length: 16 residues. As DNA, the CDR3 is TGTGCCAGCAGCCCCCTATGCGCGGGATTGGGTGGCGAGCAGTACTTC. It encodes CASSPLCAGLGGEQYF.

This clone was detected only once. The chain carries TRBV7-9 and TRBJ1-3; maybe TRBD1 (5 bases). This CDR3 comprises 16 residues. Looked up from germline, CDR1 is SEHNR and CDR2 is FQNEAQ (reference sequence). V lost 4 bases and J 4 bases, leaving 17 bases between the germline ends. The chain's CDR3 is CASSSDKGLGGNTIYF. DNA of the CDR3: TGTGCCAGCAGCTCGGACAAGGGTTTGGGGGGAAACACCATATATTTT.

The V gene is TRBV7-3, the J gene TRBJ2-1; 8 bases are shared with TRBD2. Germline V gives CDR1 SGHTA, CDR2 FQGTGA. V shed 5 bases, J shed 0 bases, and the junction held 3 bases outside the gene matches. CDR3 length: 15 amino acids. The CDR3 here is CASSQRGSSYNEQFF. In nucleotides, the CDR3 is TGTGCCAGCAGCCAGCGGGGGAGCTCCTACAATGAGCAGTTCTTC.

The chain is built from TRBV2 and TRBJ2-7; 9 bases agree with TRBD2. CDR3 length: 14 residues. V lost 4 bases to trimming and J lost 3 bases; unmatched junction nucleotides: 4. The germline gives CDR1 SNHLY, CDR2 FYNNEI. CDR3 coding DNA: TGTGCCAGCAGTGGCGGGAGGGCCGACTACGAGCAGTACTTC. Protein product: CASSGGRADYEQYF.

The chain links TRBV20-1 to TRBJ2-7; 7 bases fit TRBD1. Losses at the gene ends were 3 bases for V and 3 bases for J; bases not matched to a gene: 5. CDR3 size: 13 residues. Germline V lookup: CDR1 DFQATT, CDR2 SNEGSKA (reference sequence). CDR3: CSASRGLIYEQYF. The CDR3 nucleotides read TGCAGTGCTAGTAGGGGGCTAATCTACGAGCAGTACTTC.

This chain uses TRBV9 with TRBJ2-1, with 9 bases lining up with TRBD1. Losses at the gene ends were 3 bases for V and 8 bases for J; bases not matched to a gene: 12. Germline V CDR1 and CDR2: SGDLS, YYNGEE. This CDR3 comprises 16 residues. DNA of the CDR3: TGTGCCAGCAGCGGCGTGCCGGGACAGGGTCGGGATGAGCAGTTCTTC. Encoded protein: CASSGVPGQGRDEQFF.

The CDR3 loop reads CASKAAGELFF. In nucleotides, the CDR3 is TGTGCCAGCAAGGCGGCCGGGGAGCTGTTTTTT. The chain couples TRBV6-5 to TRBJ2-2, with D hard to call. Germline V lookup: CDR1 MNHEY, CDR2 SVGAGI. Between the trimmed V and J ends, which lost 7 bases and 6 bases, there was a span of 6 bases. The CDR3 covers 11 residues.

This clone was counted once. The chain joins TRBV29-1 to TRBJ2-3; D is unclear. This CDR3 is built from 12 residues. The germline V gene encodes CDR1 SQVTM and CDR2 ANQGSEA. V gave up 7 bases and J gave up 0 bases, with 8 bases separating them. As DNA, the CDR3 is TGCAGCGCCGCGACAAGCACAGATACGCAGTATTTT. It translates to CSAATSTDTQYF.

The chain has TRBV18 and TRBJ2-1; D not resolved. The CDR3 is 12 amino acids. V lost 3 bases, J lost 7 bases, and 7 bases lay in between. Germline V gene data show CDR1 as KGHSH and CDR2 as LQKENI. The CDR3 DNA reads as TGTGCCAGCTCACCGTATGAGAATGAGCAGTTCTTC. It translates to CASSPYENEQFF.

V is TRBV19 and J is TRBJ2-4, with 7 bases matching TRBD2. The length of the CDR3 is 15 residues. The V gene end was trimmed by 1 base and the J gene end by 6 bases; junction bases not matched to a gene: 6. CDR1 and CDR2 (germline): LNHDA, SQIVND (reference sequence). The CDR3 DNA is TGTGCCAGTAGTATAGGAGGGTCGGGGGGAAACATTCAGTACTTC. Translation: CASSIGGSGGNIQYF. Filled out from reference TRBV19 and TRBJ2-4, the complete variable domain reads DGGITQSPKYLFRKEGQNVTLSCEQNLNHDAMYWYRQDPGQGLRLIYYSQIVNDFQKGDIAEGYSVSREKKESFPLTVTSAQKNPTAFYLCASSIGGSGGNIQYFGAGTRLSVL.

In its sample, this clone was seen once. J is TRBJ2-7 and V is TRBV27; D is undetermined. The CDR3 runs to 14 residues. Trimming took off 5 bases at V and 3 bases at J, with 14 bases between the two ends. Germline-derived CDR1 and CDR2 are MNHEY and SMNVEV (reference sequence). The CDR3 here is CASSEKKARYEQYF. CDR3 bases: TGTGCCAGCAGTGAGAAAAAAGCCCGCTACGAGCAGTACTTC.

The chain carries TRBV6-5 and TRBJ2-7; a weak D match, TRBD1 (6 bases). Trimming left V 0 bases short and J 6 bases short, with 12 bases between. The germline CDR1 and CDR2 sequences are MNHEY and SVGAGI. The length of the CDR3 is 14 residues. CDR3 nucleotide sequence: TGTGCCAGCAGTTACTCTCGGGACAAAGGCGAGCAGTACTTC. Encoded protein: CASSYSRDKGEQYF.

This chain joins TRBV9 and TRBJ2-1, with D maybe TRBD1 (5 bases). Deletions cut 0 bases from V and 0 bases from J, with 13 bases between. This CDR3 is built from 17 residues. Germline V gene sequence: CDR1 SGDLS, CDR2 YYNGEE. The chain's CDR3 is CASSVEGWSSSYNEQFF. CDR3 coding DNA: TGTGCCAGCAGCGTAGAGGGGTGGTCGAGCTCCTACAATGAGCAGTTCTTC.

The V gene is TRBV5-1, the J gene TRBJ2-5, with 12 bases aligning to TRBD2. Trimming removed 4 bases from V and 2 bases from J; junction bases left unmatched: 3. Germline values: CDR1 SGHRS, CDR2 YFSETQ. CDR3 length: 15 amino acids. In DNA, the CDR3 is TGCGCCAGCAGCCTACTAGCGGGAGGACAAGAGACCCAGTACTTC. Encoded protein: CASSLLAGGQETQYF.

CDR3 sequence reads: CASNTNAGPYEQYF. In DNA form, the CDR3 reads TGTGCCAGCAATACGAACGCGGGCCCCTACGAGCAGTACTTC. The chain has TRBV6-5 and TRBJ2-7; TRBD2 is a possible D gene (5 bases). The CDR3 length is 14 residues. V lost 7 bases and J lost 2, with 15 bases in between. Germline V CDR1 and CDR2: MNHEY, SVGAGI.

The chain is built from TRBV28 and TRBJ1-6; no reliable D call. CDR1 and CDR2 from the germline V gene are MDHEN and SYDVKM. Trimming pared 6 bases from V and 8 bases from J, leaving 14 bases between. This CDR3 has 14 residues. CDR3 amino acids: CASSPPGSYSPLHF. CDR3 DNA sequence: TGTGCCAGCAGCCCCCCGGGTAGTTATTCACCCCTCCACTTT.

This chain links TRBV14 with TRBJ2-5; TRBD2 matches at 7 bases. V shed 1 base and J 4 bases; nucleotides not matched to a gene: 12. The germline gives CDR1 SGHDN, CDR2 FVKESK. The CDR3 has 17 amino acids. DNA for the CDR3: TGTGCCAGCAGCCAAGGGTCGGGCGGGAGTCATCGAGAGACCCAGTACTTC. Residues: CASSQGSGGSHRETQYF.

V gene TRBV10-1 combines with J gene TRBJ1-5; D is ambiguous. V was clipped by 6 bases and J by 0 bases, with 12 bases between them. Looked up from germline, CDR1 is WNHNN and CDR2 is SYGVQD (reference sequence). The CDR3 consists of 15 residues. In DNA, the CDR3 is TGCGCCAGCAGGTTAGGGAGGAATAGCAATCAGCCCCAGCATTTT. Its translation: CASRLGRNSNQPQHF.